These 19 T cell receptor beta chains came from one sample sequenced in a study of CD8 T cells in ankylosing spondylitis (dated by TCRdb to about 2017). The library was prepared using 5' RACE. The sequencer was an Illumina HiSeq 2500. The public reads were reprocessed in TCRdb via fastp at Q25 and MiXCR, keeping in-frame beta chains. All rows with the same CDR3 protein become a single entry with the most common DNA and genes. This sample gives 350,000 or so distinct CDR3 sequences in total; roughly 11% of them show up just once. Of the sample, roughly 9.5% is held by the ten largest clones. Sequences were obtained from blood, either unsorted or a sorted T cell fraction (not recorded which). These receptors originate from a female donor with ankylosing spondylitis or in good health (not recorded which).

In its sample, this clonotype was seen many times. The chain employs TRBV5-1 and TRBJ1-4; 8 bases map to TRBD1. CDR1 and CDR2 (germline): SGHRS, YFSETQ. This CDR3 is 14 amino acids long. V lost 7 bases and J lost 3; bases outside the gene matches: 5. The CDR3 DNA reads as TGCGCCAGCTCAGGGGGCGCTGCTAATGAAAAACTGTTTTTT. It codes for CASSGGAANEKLFF.

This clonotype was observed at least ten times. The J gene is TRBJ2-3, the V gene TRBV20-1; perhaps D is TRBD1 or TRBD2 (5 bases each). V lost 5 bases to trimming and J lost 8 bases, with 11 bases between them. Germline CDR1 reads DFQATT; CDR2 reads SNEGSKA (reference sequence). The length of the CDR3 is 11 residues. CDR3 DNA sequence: TGCAGTGCTCCTACCGGGACTACGCAGTATTTT. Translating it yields CSAPTGTTQYF.

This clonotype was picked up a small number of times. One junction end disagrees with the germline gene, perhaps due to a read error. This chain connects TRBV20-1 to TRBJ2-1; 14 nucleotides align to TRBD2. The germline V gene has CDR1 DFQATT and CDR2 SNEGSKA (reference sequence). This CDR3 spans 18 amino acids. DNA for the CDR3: TGCTGTGCTAGAGATCTGACTAGCGGGAGGGCAGATCGTAATGAGCAGTTCTTC. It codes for CCARDLTSGRADRNEQFF.

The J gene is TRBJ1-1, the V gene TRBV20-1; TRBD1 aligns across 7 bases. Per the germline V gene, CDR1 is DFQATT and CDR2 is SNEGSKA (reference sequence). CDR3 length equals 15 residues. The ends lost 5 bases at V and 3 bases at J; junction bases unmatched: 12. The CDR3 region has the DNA TGCAGTGCTCCCTTCCCGGACAGGTTTTACACTGAAGCTTTCTTT. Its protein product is CSAPFPDRFYTEAFF.

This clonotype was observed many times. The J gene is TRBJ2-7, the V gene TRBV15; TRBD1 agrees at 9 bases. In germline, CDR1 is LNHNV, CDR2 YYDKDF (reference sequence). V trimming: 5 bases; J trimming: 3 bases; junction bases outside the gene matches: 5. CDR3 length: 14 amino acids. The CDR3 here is CATSRDREFYEQYF. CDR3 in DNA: TGTGCCACCAGCCGGGACAGGGAGTTCTACGAGCAGTACTTC. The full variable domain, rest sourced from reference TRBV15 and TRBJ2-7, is DAMVIQNPRYQVTQFGKPVTLSCSQTLNHNVMYWYQQKSSQAPKLLFHYYDKDFNNEADTPDNFQSRRPNTSFCFLDIRSPGLGDTAMYLCATSRDREFYEQYFGPGTRLTVT.

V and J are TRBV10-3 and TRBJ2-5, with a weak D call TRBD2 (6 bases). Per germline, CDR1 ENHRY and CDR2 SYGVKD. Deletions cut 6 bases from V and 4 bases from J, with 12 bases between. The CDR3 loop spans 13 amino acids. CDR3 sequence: CAIRRLGAETQYF. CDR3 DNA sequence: TGTGCCATCAGGAGACTAGGGGCAGAGACCCAGTACTTC.

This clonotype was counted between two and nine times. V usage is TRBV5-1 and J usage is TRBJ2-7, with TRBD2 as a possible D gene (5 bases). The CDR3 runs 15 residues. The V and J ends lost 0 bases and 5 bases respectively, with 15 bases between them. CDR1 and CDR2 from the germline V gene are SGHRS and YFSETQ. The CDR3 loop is CASSLGVTRAHEQYF. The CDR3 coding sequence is TGCGCCAGCAGCTTGGGAGTGACGAGGGCCCACGAGCAGTACTTC.

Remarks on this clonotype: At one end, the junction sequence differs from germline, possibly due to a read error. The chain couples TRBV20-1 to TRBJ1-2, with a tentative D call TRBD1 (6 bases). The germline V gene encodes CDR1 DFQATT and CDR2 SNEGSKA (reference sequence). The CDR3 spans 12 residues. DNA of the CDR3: TGCAGTGCTAGCCAGGGGTTAATTGGCGACACCTTC. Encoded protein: CSASQGLIGDTF.

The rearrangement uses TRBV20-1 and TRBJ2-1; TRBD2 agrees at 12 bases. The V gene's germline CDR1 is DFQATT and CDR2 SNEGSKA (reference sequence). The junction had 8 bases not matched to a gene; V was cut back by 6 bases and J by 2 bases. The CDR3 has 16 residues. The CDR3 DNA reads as TGCAGTGCCACAACTAGCGGGGGGACAACCTACAATGAGCAGTTCTTC. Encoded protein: CSATTSGGTTYNEQFF.

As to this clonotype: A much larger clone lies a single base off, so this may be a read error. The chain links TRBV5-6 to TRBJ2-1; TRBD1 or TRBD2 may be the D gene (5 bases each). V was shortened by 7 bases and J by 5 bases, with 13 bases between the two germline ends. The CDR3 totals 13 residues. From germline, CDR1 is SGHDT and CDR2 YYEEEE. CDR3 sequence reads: CASSGTADNEQFF. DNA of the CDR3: TGTGCCAGCTCTGGGACGGCAGACAATGAGCAGTTCTTC. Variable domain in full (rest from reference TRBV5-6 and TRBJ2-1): DAGVTQSPTHLIKTRGQQVTLRCSPKSGHDTVSWYQQALGQGPQFIFQYYEEEERQRGNFPDRFSGHQFPNYSSELNVNALLLGDSALYLCASSGTADNEQFFGPGTRLTVL.

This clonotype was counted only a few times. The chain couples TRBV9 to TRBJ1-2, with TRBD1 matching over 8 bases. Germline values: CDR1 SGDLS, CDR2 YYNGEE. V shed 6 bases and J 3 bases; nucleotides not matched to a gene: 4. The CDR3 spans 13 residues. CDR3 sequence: CASTLTGDYGYTF. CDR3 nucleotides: TGTGCCAGCACCTTGACAGGGGACTATGGCTACACCTTC.

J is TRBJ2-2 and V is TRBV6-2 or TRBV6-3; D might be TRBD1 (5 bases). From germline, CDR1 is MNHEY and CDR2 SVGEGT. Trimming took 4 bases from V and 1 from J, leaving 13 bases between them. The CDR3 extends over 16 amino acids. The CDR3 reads CASSLTALMNTGELFF. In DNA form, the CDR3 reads TGTGCCAGCAGTTTGACAGCACTGATGAACACCGGGGAGCTGTTTTTT.

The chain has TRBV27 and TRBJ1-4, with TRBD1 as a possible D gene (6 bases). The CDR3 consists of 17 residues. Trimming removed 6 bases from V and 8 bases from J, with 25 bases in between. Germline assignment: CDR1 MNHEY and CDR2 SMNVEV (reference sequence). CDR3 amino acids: CASRTLNEGVLNEKLFF. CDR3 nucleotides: TGTGCCAGCAGGACCCTAAACGAGGGGGTATTGAACGAAAAACTGTTTTTT.

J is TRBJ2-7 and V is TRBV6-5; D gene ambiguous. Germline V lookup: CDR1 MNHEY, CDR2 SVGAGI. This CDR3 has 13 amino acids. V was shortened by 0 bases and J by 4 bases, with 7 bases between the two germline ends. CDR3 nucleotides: TGTGCCAGCAGTTACTCTCGCGGTTACGAGCAGTACTTC. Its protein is CASSYSRGYEQYF.

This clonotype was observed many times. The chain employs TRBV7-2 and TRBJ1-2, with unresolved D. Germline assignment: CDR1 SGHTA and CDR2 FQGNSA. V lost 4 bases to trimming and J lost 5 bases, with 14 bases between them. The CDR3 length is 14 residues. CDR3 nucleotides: TGTGCCAGCAGCTCCGGTGGCTACAATTATGGCTACACCTTC. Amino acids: CASSSGGYNYGYTF.

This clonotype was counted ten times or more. Here the CDR3 reads CASRGGGGDSYNSPLHF. The CDR3 DNA sequence: TGTGCCAGCAGAGGTGGAGGAGGGGACTCCTATAATTCACCCCTCCACTTT. This chain uses TRBV27 with TRBJ1-6; possible D gene TRBD1, 5 bases. This CDR3 region has 17 residues. Germline V lookup: CDR1 MNHEY, CDR2 SMNVEV (reference sequence). V lost 6 bases and J 0 bases, leaving 15 bases between the germline ends.

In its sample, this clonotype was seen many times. CDR3 sequence reads: CASSLLAGGHREQFF. CDR3 bases: TGTGCCAGCAGCTTACTAGCGGGGGGTCACAGGGAGCAGTTCTTC. The chain employs TRBV7-9 and TRBJ2-1, with 11 positions matching TRBD2. The CDR3 extends over 15 amino acids. V lost 2 bases, J lost 10 bases, and 7 bases stayed unmatched. The V gene's germline CDR1 is SEHNR and CDR2 FQNEAQ (reference sequence).

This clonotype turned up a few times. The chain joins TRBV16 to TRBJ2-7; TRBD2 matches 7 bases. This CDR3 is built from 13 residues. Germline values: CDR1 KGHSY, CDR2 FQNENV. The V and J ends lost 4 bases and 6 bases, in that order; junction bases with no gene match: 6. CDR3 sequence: CASSLAGPPEQYF. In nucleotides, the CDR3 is TGTGCCAGCAGCCTAGCGGGTCCTCCCGAGCAGTACTTC. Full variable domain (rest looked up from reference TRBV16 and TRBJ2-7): GEEVAQTPKHLVRGEGQKAKLYCAPIKGHSYVFWYQQVLKNEFKFLISFQNENVFDETGMPKERFSAKCLPNSPCSLEIQATKLEDSAVYFCASSLAGPPEQYFGPGTRLTVT.

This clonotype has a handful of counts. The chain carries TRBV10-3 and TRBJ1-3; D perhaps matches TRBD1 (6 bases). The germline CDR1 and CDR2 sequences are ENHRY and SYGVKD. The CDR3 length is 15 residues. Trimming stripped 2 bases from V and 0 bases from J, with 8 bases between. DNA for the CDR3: TGTGCCATCAGTGAGGACAGGCTCTCTGGAAACACCATATATTTT. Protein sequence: CAISEDRLSGNTIYF.